Below, 26 T cell receptor beta chains from the same sample are listed, as sequenced in a study of identical twins. Using its own MiXCR run on the 5' RACE reads, TCRdb lists one record per CDR3 protein. The sample yields fewer than 900,000 distinct CDR3 sequences, around a sixth seen once. The same data also contributed to another study, on T cells expressing NK-cell markers.

Sequencing was performed on PBMCs. These receptors were collected from a woman aged 18-29 years in good health.

This clonotype has more than one count but fewer than ten. The CDR3 loop reads CASSPRGGFGNEQFF. The CDR3 nucleotides are TGTGCCAGCTCACCAAGGGGGGGCTTTGGAAATGAGCAGTTCTTC. This sequence joins TRBV18 and TRBJ2-1; weak D call: TRBD2 (7 bases). CDR3 length: 15 residues. Trimming stripped 2 bases from V and 7 bases from J, with 15 bases between. Germline V gene sequence: CDR1 KGHSH, CDR2 LQKENI.

J is TRBJ2-3 and V is TRBV21-1; TRBD2 is taken as the D call from the table, unchecked against the DNA. TRBV21-1 is assigned pseudogene status. This CDR3 spans 14 amino acids. Written as DNA, the CDR3 is TGTGCCAGCAGCAAACTAGCGAAGGCAGATACGCAGTATTTT. It encodes CASSKLAKADTQYF.

This clonotype has just a few counts. The chain joins TRBV7-9 to TRBJ2-1; D possibly uses TRBD1 or TRBD2 (5 bases each). Deletions cut 4 bases from V and 5 bases from J, with 12 bases between. Germline CDR1 is SEHNR and CDR2 is FQNEAQ (reference sequence). The CDR3 sequence is 14 residues long. The CDR3 DNA reads TGTGCCAGCAGCTCCCGGGGCGGAGACAATGAGCAGTTCTTC. Translation gives CASSSRGGDNEQFF.

The table lists this clonotype with a count of one. The chain links TRBV7-9 to TRBJ1-1, with D possibly being TRBD1 (6 bases). The germline V gene encodes CDR1 SEHNR and CDR2 FQNEAQ (reference sequence). This CDR3 is built from 13 residues. The V end lost 3 bases, the J end lost 5 bases, and 10 bases lay between the germline ends. The CDR3 coding sequence is TGTGCCAGCAGCTTGTACAGGGAGACTGAAGCTTTCTTT. Protein: CASSLYRETEAFF.

The chain employs TRBV5-1 and TRBJ2-5, with a weak D call TRBD2 (6 bases). CDR1 SGHRS and CDR2 YFSETQ come from the germline V gene. The V gene lost 4 bases and the J gene lost 5 bases, with 12 bases spanning the gap. This CDR3 is built from 13 residues. CDR3 in DNA: TGCGCCAGCAGCCGCGGACTATCGGAGACCCAGTACTTC. Protein: CASSRGLSETQYF.

CDR3 region: CASSLDRGPFNEQFF. DNA of the CDR3: TGTGCCAGCAGCTTAGACAGGGGACCCTTCAATGAGCAGTTCTTC. This chain links TRBV11-3 with TRBJ2-1; D perhaps matches TRBD1 (6 bases). The CDR3 consists of 15 residues. V was cut by 0 bases and J by 6 bases, with 12 bases left in between. The germline V gene encodes CDR1 SGHNT and CDR2 YENEEA.

In its sample, this clonotype was seen a few times. V is TRBV12-3 or TRBV12-4 and J is TRBJ1-2; 7 bases are a match to TRBD1. V lost 3 bases, J lost 5 bases, and 6 bases stayed unmatched. This CDR3 comprises 14 residues. CDR3 loop: CASSFQGEVYGYTF. CDR3 DNA sequence: TGTGCCAGCAGTTTTCAGGGGGAAGTATATGGCTACACCTTC.

This clonotype was seen only a few times. The rearrangement joins TRBV10-3 to TRBJ2-7; tentative D call: TRBD2 (7 bases). Trimming left V 0 bases short and J 6 bases short, with 12 bases between. This CDR3 region has 14 residues. Germline V CDR1 and CDR2: ENHRY, SYGVKD. The CDR3 nucleotides read TGTGCCATCAGTGAGTCAGGGGGGGGTCGCGAGCAGTACTTC. This sequence encodes CAISESGGGREQYF.

The chain uses TRBV6-1 and TRBJ1-5; unclear D gene. The CDR3 runs to 14 residues. From germline, CDR1 is MNHNS and CDR2 SASEGT. The V gene lost 6 bases and the J gene lost 4 bases, with 13 bases spanning the gap. CDR3: CASRRGGGNQPQHF. CDR3 bases: TGTGCCAGCAGACGGGGAGGAGGTAATCAGCCCCAGCATTTT.

The chain recombines TRBV20-1 with TRBJ2-1; 9 bases agree with TRBD2. Germline V gene sequence: CDR1 DFQATT, CDR2 SNEGSKA (reference sequence). CDR3 length equals 15 residues. The V segment lost 6 bases and the J segment 4 bases; nucleotides outside the gene matches: 10. CDR3 DNA sequence: TGCAGTGCCCCAGTCCGGACTAGCGCTTACAATGAGCAGTTCTTC. Translated, it gives CSAPVRTSAYNEQFF.

The V and J genes are TRBV20-1 and TRBJ2-1; 15 bases are a match to TRBD2. This CDR3 has 14 residues. CDR1 and CDR2 from the germline V gene are DFQATT and SNEGSKA (reference sequence). V dropped 5 bases and J dropped 8; count of bases not matched to a gene: 4. In DNA form, the CDR3 reads TGCAGTGCTCGGACTAGCGGGAGGGCGGATGAGCAGTTCTTC. Protein sequence: CSARTSGRADEQFF.

The CDR3 DNA follows: TGTGCCAGCAGTTACGGCACAGGAAGCAATCAGCCCCAGCATTTT. Residues: CASSYGTGSNQPQHF. The rearrangement joins TRBV6-5 to TRBJ1-5; tentatively, D is TRBD1 (5 bases). Germline V gene lookup returns CDR1 MNHEY and CDR2 SVGAGI. The CDR3 runs to 15 residues. V lost 2 bases to trimming and J lost 1 base, with 9 bases between them.

This clonotype was counted only a few times. The rearrangement uses TRBV12-3 or TRBV12-4 and TRBJ1-1; tentatively, D is TRBD1 (5 bases). Trimming left V 3 bases short and J 4 bases short, with 12 bases between. The CDR3 has 14 amino acids. The CDR3 region is CASSFQGMVTEAFF. The CDR3 DNA reads TGTGCCAGCAGTTTTCAGGGAATGGTCACTGAAGCTTTCTTT.

The rearrangement uses TRBV7-2 and TRBJ2-7, with a weak D call TRBD2 (5 bases). Per the germline V gene, CDR1 is SGHTA and CDR2 is FQGNSA. The CDR3 contains 15 residues. V lost 5 bases, J lost 0 bases, and 14 bases lay in between. The CDR3 DNA reads TGTGCCAGCAGCCTATCGAGGGCTAGCTCCTACGAGCAGTACTTC. This encodes CASSLSRASSYEQYF.

There are a few counts of this clonotype. J is TRBJ2-3 and V is TRBV7-9; possibly TRBD1 for D (5 bases). The end of the DNA aligns better with TRBJ1-5, so the J call may be wrong. This CDR3 has 16 residues. Germline V gene data show CDR1 as SEHNR and CDR2 as FQNEAQ (reference sequence). The CDR3 sequence: CASSLGTSGSGDTQHF. CDR3 DNA sequence: TGTGCCAGCAGCCTCGGGACTAGCGGGAGCGGAGATACGCAGCATTTT.

The genes are TRBV7-9 and TRBJ1-1; 8 positions agree with TRBD1. This CDR3 is built from 15 residues. V lost 4 bases to trimming and J lost 0 bases; unmatched junction nucleotides: 4. Germline CDR1 SEHNR, CDR2 FQNEAQ (reference sequence). CDR3 sequence reads: CASSSGQDMNTEAFF. Written as DNA, the CDR3 is TGTGCCAGCAGCTCGGGACAGGACATGAACACTGAAGCTTTCTTT.

This clonotype has only a few counts. The chain links TRBV12-3 or TRBV12-4 to TRBJ2-3; 7 bases map to TRBD2. CDR3 length: 14 residues. The trim removed 5 bases at V and 7 bases at J, leaving 9 bases unmatched. CDR3 coding DNA: TGTGCCAGCAGTCTAAGGACTAGTCGACATACGCAGTATTTT. Its translation is CASSLRTSRHTQYF.

V is TRBV20-1 and J is TRBJ2-1; 9 bases fit TRBD1. This CDR3 contains 13 residues. CDR1 and CDR2 from the germline V gene are DFQATT and SNEGSKA (reference sequence). Trimming took 3 bases from V and 9 from J; bases not matched to a gene: 6. The CDR3 sequence: CSARGQGEGEQFF. The DNA of the CDR3 is TGCAGTGCTAGGGGACAGGGAGAGGGTGAGCAGTTCTTC.

This sequence joins TRBV24-1 and TRBJ2-3, with D perhaps matching TRBD2 (6 bases). V shed 3 bases and J shed 0 bases, with 9 bases lying between them. The germline CDR1 and CDR2 sequences are KGHDR and SFDVKD. The CDR3 contains 15 residues. CDR3 loop: CATSDKEGSTDTQYF. CDR3 bases: TGTGCCACCAGTGATAAGGAGGGTAGCACAGATACGCAGTATTTT.

CDR3 in amino acids: CASSLFSDQPQHF. The CDR3 DNA sequence: TGTGCCAGCAGCTTATTTTCGGATCAGCCCCAGCATTTT. The chain recombines TRBV7-2 with TRBJ1-5; unclear D gene. V lost 2 bases and J 5 bases, leaving 7 bases between the germline ends. The CDR3 loop spans 13 amino acids. Germline CDR1 and CDR2: SGHTA and FQGNSA.

This clonotype was found many times. This chain joins TRBV3-1 and TRBJ2-3; possibly TRBD2 for D (6 bases). The CDR3 consists of 18 residues. Trimming removed 1 base from V and 2 bases from J, with 19 bases in between. Germline loops: CDR1 LGHDT, CDR2 YNNKEL (reference sequence). The CDR3 loop is CASSQGVGTRVFTDTQYF. The CDR3 DNA reads TGTGCCAGCAGCCAAGGAGTCGGGACTCGCGTTTTCACAGATACGCAGTATTTT.

The chain links TRBV7-6 to TRBJ2-1; no definite D call. The V and J ends lost 5 bases and 12 bases respectively, with 17 bases between them. The germline V gene encodes CDR1 SGHVS and CDR2 FNYEAQ. This CDR3 comprises 13 residues. DNA of the CDR3: TGTGCCAGCAGCCCGGCCTCCGTACTTACGCAGTTCTTC. This codes for CASSPASVLTQFF.

The chain carries TRBV4-3 and TRBJ2-1; D is uncertain. The germline V gene encodes CDR1 LGHNA and CDR2 YSLEER. The CDR3 consists of 14 residues. V lost 1 base to trimming and J lost 12 bases, with 16 bases between them. CDR3: CASSQAVGTRGQFF. In DNA, the CDR3 is TGCGCCAGCAGCCAAGCAGTGGGAACGAGAGGGCAGTTCTTC.

This clonotype came up many times. Germline is not matched at one junction end, which may reflect a read error. The chain uses TRBV5-1 and TRBJ2-5, with unresolved D. Germline CDR1 and CDR2: SGHRS and YFSETQ. The CDR3 has 14 amino acids. The CDR3 nucleotides read TGTGCCAGCAGCTTAGGTACTACTCAAGAGACCCAGTACTTC. This gives the protein CASSLGTTQETQYF.

This clonotype was counted at least ten times. This chain connects TRBV10-2 to TRBJ2-2; the D is unclear. Germline values: CDR1 WSHSY, CDR2 SAAADI. Trimming stripped 6 bases from V and 4 bases from J, with 12 bases between. The CDR3 length is 14 residues. The CDR3 DNA sequence: TGCGCCAGCAGGGAAACTATATCCACCGGGGAGCTGTTTTTT. It specifies CASRETISTGELFF.

This clonotype was counted ten times or more. The chain links TRBV20-1 to TRBJ2-1; 14 nucleotides align to TRBD2. Germline CDR1 reads DFQATT; CDR2 reads SNEGSKA (reference sequence). V was clipped by 1 base and J by 6 bases; unmatched bases: 2. The CDR3 spans 15 residues. DNA for the CDR3: TGCAGTGCTAGAGGACTAGCGGGAGGGGCCAATGAGCAGTTCTTC. Encoded protein: CSARGLAGGANEQFF.